The 14 T cell receptor beta chains in this list originate from one sample, sequenced in a study of cytomegalovirus exposure and HLA in healthy donors (dated by TCRdb to 2016 to 2017). Libraries came from the immunoSEQ multiplex PCR assay. A mixture of 60 forward primers for TCR Vbeta segments and 13 reverse primers for TCR Jbeta segments was used in the multiplex PCR. As stored in TCRdb, this immuneACCESS dataset retains in-frame rearrangements with V and J assigned. A fraction of the clones does not appear; measured against another copy, unresolved V genes explain less than half of the discrepancy, and the remainder lacks a known reason. For this sample there are 120,000 or so clones; more than 9% appear just once. The ten largest clones take up 3.5% to 5% of the sample. What was sequenced was PBMCs. Source of these receptors: a woman under 30 in good health and CMV-seropositive.

This chain connects TRBV4-1 to TRBJ2-1, with D possibly being TRBD2 (5 bases). Per germline, CDR1 MGHRA and CDR2 YSYEKL. The CDR3 consists of 11 residues. Trimming took 1 base from V and 10 from J, leaving 5 bases between them. This CDR3 reads CASSQGGEQFF. CDR3 sequence (DNA): TGCGCCAGCAGCCAAGGAGGGGAGCAGTTCTTC.

This clone was detected a few times. This rearrangement joins TRBV2 to TRBJ1-2; D unresolved. Deletions cut 0 bases from V and 4 bases from J, with 12 bases between. Germline loops: CDR1 SNHLY, CDR2 FYNNEI. This CDR3 is 15 amino acids long. CDR3 DNA sequence: TGTGCCAGCAGTGAAGCCAGGACCCGGGGCTATGGCTACACCTTC. Translated: CASSEARTRGYGYTF.

This clone was detected a few times. The rearrangement joins TRBV7-9 to TRBJ1-4, with 8 bases lining up with TRBD1. J gave up 8 bases and V 5 bases, and 4 bases lay outside the gene matches. The CDR3 is made up of 13 amino acids. Germline values: CDR1 SEHNR, CDR2 FQNEAQ (reference sequence). CDR3: CASSQTGDEKLFF. In nucleotides, the CDR3 is TGTGCCAGCAGCCAGACAGGGGACGAAAAACTGTTTTTT.

The genes are TRBV4-1 and TRBJ2-1; 8 bases are a match to TRBD2. The CDR3 sequence is 20 residues long. The germline CDR1 and CDR2 sequences are MGHRA and YSYEKL. V lost 4 bases, J lost 6 bases, and 23 bases stayed unmatched. CDR3 sequence (DNA): TGCGCCAGCAGCCTCCTTCCCGGGACTAGGCTAATTGGGCCTGTCAATGAGCAGTTCTTC. It specifies CASSLLPGTRLIGPVNEQFF.

This chain joins TRBV29-1 and TRBJ2-7; 10 bases align to TRBD2. This CDR3 is built from 15 residues. V gave up 4 bases and J gave up 7 bases; unmatched junction bases: 13. CDR1 and CDR2 (germline): SQVTM, ANQGSEA. DNA for the CDR3: TGCAGCGTTGGGGTCCGTCGGACTAGCGGCGTGGAGCAGTACTTC. Its protein is CSVGVRRTSGVEQYF.

This sequence joins TRBV29-1 and TRBJ1-2; D remains ambiguous. The germline V gene has CDR1 SQVTM and CDR2 ANQGSEA. V lost 5 bases, J lost 6 bases, and 7 bases lay in between. This CDR3 is 10 amino acids long. CDR3 DNA: TGCAGCGTTAGCCAGGATGGCTACACCTTC. This translates into CSVSQDGYTF.

This CDR3 is CASSYKYNEQFF. The CDR3 DNA reads TGCGCCAGCAGCTACAAGTACAATGAGCAGTTCTTC. The gene calls are TRBV4-1 and TRBJ2-1, with unresolved D. V dropped 5 bases and J dropped 4 bases, with 6 bases sitting between them. Germline CDR1 reads MGHRA; CDR2 reads YSYEKL. The CDR3 runs to 12 residues.

This chain uses TRBV27 with TRBJ2-1, with a weak D call TRBD2 (6 bases). V was trimmed by 6 bases and J by 1 base, leaving 13 bases between them. This CDR3 has 15 amino acids. CDR1 is MNHEY and CDR2 is SMNVEV in the germline V gene (reference sequence). The CDR3 protein is CASRGVAGSYNEQFF. For the CDR3, the DNA is TGTGCCAGCAGGGGGGTGGCGGGGTCCTACAATGAGCAGTTCTTC.

This sequence joins TRBV2 and TRBJ1-5; D is unclear. Germline V gene data show CDR1 as SNHLY and CDR2 as FYNNEI. V lost 2 bases and J 5 bases, leaving 7 bases between the germline ends. This CDR3 spans 13 amino acids. CDR3 sequence: CASSESMYQPQHF. The CDR3 region has the DNA TGTGCCAGCAGTGAAAGCATGTATCAGCCCCAGCATTTT.

In its sample, this clone was seen a few times. This chain links TRBV6-5 with TRBJ1-3; D is possibly TRBD1 (6 bases). Looked up from germline, CDR1 is MNHEY and CDR2 is SVGAGI. The CDR3 loop spans 14 amino acids. V gave up 5 bases and J gave up 0 bases, with 8 bases separating them. CDR3 nucleotide sequence: TGTGCCAGCAGTACAGGGTTCTCTGGAAACACCATATATTTT. It is translated as CASSTGFSGNTIYF.

The chain is built from TRBV7-9 and TRBJ1-1; maybe TRBD1 (6 bases). Trimming stripped 0 bases from V and 4 bases from J, with 9 bases between. Germline assignment: CDR1 SEHNR and CDR2 FQNEAQ (reference sequence). The CDR3 has 14 residues. DNA for the CDR3: TGTGCCAGCAGCTTAGCCACAGGGCCCACTGAAGCTTTCTTT. Protein product: CASSLATGPTEAFF.

This chain connects TRBV5-1 to TRBJ2-7; 10 bases map to TRBD2. The CDR3 sequence is 15 residues long. Germline CDR1 and CDR2: SGHRS and YFSETQ. The junction had 3 bases not matched to a gene; V was cut back by 0 bases and J by 3 bases. This chain's CDR3 is CASSLETSGYYEQYF. CDR3 in DNA: TGCGCCAGCAGCTTGGAGACTAGCGGGTACTACGAGCAGTACTTC.

This clone was seen a handful of times. The rearrangement links TRBV6-5 to TRBJ2-2; D is unclear. The ends were cut back, 2 bases at V and 7 bases at J, with 17 bases in the middle. The CDR3 totals 16 residues. Germline CDR1 and CDR2: MNHEY and SVGAGI. The CDR3 here is CASSYGQAIAYGELFF. Here the CDR3 DNA reads TGTGCCAGCAGTTACGGGCAGGCGATTGCCTACGGGGAGCTGTTTTTT.

This clone was counted a few times. This chain uses TRBV6-5 with TRBJ2-7; 8 positions agree with TRBD1. Germline-derived CDR1 and CDR2 are MNHEY and SVGAGI. Unmatched junction bases numbered 4, after V lost 2 bases and J lost 4 bases. CDR3 length: 14 residues. CDR3 in amino acids: CASSYRQGAYEQYF. CDR3 nucleotide sequence: TGTGCCAGCAGTTACCGTCAGGGGGCATACGAGCAGTACTTC.